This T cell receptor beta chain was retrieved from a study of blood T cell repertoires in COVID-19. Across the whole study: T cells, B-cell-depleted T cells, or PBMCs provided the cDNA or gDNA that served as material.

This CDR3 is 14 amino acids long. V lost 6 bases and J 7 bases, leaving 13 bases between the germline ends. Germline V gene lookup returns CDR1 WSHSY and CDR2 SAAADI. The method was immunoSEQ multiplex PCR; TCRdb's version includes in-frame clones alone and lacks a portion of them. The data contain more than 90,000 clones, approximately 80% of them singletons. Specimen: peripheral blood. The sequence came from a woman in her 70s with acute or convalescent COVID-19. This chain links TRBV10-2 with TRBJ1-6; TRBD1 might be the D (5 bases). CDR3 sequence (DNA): TGCGCCAGCAGGTTGGAGGGGCACAATTCACCCCTCCACTTT. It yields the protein CASRLEGHNSPLHF.